Below, one T cell receptor (beta chain) is given with its context. It has no known antigen specificity. Per-base qualities were not stored, and no clone one base away is much larger. This entry comes from a study of blood T cell repertoires in COVID-19 (dated by TCRdb to between 2020 and 2021). Regarding the complete study: Samples covering the acute and convalescent phases of COVID-19 were provided by collaborators in the United States, Italy and Spain. The material from the prospective study consisted of cDNA or gDNA derived from T cells, B-cell-depleted T cells, or PBMCs. The repertoires were released in a freely available public database intended as a resource for research on the immune response to SARS-CoV-2. Nearly every sample came with metadata listing a de-identified subject ID, COVID-19 status, age in years and sex. The samples were drawn from two sources: the first 160 participants of the ongoing ImmuneRACE study, and 1,200 or so subjects contributed by 6 global collaborators. Where HLA class I and class II types were available, the types were taken from metadata supplied by the sample provider, not from assay-based typing. The dataset comprised deeply sampled blood TCRbeta repertoires from subjects exposed to, actively infected with, or recovered from COVID-19.

The immunoSEQ Assay, a bias-controlled multiplex PCR, was used to amplify TCRbeta CDR3 regions from genomic DNA. In the paper's pipeline: The number of nucleated cells in each sample was estimated from the amplification of reference gene primers within the assay. Sequence reads were collapsed and filtered to measure the absolute abundance of every unique TCRbeta CDR3 rearrangement. For each sample, productive Simpson clonality was calculated by taking the square root of Simpson's diversity index across productive rearrangements. In its TCRdb copy, this immuneACCESS table keeps in-frame sequences only and misses some clones. Where compared with another copy, unresolved V genes explain less than half of these, and the others have no known cause. The DNA was the basis for D and trimming; V, J and clone size are from that table. The sample contains about 140,000 clones, 87% of them found a single time. The ten largest clones represent approximately 40% of the sample.

Another Seattle source contributed samples from volunteer blood donors who had recovered from COVID-19. Each collaborating institution followed its own protocols to collect whole blood in K2EDTA tubes. For TCRbeta analysis, collaborators shipped samples in one of three forms: frozen whole blood, isolated PBMCs, or DNA extracted from either of those sample types. Trimming takes 2 bases from V and 4 bases from J, and the germline ends sit 11 bases apart. From cysteine to phenylalanine, the CDR3 is 14 amino acids long. The read is trimmed to its CDR3 DNA, 42 bases read in frame from base 1. Via the germline V gene, CDR1 is MDHEN and CDR2 SYDVKM. Results the study describes overall, beyond this receptor: The amount of clinical and demographic metadata varied by source and participant and was provided uncurated.

Sequenced material: peripheral blood. The source of this sequence is a man aged 45-65 years who had recovered from COVID-19. This sequence uses TRBV28 and TRBJ2-5, with the identity of the D gene unclear. The CDR3 amino acid sequence is: CASSLEHPGETQYF. The nucleotide sequence reads TGTGCCAGCAGTTTAGAGCATCCAGGAGAGACCCAGTACTTC.